The source of this T cell receptor beta chain is a study of OX40 agonist ivuxolimab in advanced cancers. Study-wide findings and caveats: Both blood CD4+ and CD8+ T cells showed clonal growth by week 6 at 0.1 to 3.0 mg/kg.

This table comes from immunoSEQ multiplex PCR, and its TCRdb copy is limited to in-frame clones, with some not included. The table has 80,000 or so clones, around 90% seen once; the top ten hold about 0.6%. This clone has just one count. Its antigen is still unknown. This CDR3 has 16 residues. V dropped 4 bases and J dropped 4; count of bases not matched to a gene: 8. Germline V lookup: CDR1 SGHRS, CDR2 YFSETQ. The receptor was isolated from an adult with an advanced solid tumor such as melanoma, head and neck, liver or kidney cancer. Sequences were derived from CD4+ or CD8+ T cells sorted from blood, sampled in a trial of the OX40 agonist ivuxolimab. The J gene is TRBJ2-1, the V gene TRBV5-1; 10 bases line up with TRBD2. The CDR3 DNA is TGCGCCAGCAGCGATTCGGCTAGCGGGAGTTACAATGAGCAGTTCTTC. Translated, it gives CASSDSASGSYNEQFF.